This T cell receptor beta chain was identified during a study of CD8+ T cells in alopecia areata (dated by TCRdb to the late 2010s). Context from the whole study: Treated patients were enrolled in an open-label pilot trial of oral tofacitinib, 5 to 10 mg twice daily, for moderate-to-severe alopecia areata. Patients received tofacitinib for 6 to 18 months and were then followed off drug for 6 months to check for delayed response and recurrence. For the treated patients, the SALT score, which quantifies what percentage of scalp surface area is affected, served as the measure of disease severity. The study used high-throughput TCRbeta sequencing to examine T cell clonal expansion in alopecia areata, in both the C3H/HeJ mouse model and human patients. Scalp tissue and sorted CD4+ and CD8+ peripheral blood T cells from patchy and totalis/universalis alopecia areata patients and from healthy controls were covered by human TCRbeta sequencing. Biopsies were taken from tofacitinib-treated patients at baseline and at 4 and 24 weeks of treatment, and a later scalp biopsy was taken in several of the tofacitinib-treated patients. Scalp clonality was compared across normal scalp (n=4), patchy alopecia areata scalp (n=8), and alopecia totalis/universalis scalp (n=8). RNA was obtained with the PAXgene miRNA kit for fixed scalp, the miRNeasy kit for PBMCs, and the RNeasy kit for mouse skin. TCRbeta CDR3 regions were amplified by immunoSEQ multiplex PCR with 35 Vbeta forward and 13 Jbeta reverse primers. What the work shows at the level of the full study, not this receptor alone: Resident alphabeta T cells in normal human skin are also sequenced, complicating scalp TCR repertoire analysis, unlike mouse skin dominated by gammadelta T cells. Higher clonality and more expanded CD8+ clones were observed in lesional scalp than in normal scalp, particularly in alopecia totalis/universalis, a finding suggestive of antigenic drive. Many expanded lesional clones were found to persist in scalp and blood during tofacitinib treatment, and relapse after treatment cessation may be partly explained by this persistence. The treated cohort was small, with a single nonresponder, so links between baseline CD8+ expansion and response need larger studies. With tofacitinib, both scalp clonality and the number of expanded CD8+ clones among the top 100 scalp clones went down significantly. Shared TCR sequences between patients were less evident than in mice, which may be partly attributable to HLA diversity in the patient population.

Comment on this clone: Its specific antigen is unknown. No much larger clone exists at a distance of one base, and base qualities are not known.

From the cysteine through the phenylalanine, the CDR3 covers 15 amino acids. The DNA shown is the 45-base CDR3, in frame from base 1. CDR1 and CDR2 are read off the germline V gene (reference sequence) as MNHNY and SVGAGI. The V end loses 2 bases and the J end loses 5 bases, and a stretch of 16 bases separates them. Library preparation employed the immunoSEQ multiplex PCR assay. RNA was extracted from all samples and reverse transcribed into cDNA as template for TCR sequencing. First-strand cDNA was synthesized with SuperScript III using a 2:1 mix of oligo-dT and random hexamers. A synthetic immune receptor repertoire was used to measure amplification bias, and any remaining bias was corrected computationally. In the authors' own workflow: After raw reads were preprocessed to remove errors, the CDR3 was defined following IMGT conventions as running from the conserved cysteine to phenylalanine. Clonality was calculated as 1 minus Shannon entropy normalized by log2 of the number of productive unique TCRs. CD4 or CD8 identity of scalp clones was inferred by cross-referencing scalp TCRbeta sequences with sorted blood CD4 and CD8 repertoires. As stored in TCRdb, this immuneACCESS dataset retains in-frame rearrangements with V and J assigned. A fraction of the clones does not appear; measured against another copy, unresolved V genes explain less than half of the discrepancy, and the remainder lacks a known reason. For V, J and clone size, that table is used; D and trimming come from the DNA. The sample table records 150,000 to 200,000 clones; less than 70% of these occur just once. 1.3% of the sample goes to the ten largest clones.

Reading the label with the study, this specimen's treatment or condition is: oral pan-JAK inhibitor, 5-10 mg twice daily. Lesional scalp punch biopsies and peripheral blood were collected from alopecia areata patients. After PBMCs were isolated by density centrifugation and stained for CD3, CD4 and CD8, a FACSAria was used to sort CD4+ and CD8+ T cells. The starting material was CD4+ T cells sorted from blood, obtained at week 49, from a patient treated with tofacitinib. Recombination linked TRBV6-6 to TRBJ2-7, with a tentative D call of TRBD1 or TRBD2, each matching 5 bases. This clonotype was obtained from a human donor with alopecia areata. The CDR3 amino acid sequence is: CASSYGGQKRDEQYF. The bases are TGTGCCAGCAGTTACGGAGGACAAAAAAGGGACGAGCAGTACTTC.